The rows below give T cell receptor beta chains drawn from one sample of a study of CD8 T cells in Susac syndrome. TCRdb re-called the immunoSEQ multiplex PCR reads through MiXCR, storing one row per CDR3 protein. The sample includes about 150,000 distinct CDR3 sequences, approximately 90% of them seen just once. Input material: CD4+ T cells from PBMCs. The receptors originated from a human donor in good health. The CDR3 runs from the conserved cysteine through the conserved F or W. Fields, in order: V gene, clone size, D gene, J gene, CDR3 DNA, CDR3 protein. A D gene is named only where the DNA matches it firmly. Not all rows give a size; the values are once, few, many and, for expanded clones, a class.

TRBV10-3	.	TRBD2	TRBJ2-5	TGTGCCATCAGTGAGAGCGGGGGGGCTCAAGAGACCCAGTACTTC	CAISESGGAQETQYF
TRBV18	.	TRBD1	TRBJ1-1	TGTGCCAGCTCACGGGATGGACAGGGGGCCACTGAAGCTTTCTTT	CASSRDGQGATEAFF
TRBV5-1	.	.	TRBJ2-1	TGCGCCAGCAGCTTGGAGGCCCTCTCTAGAGCTGAGCAGTTCTTC	CASSLEALSRAEQFF
TRBV7-2	.	.	TRBJ2-3	TGTGCCAGCAGCCTAGTCGTCTACACAGATACGCAGTATTTT	CASSLVVYTDTQYF
TRBV20-1	.	.	TRBJ2-5	TGCAGTGCCCTACAGCCTCGGGGGGCCCAGGGGGAGACCCAGTACTTC	CSALQPRGAQGETQYF
TRBV19	.	.	TRBJ2-7	TGTGCCAGTAGTCTTTCGACTTCCCGGGAGCAGTACTTC	CASSLSTSREQYF
TRBV4-3	.	.	TRBJ1-1	TGCGCCAGCACCCATAGGATGGGGGTGAACACTGAAGTTTTCTTT	CASTHRMGVNTEVFF
TRBV11-2	.	.	TRBJ2-3	TGTGCCAGCAGCTTTCGCGGTTATAGCACAGATACGCAGTATTTT	CASSFRGYSTDTQYF
TRBV11-2	.	.	TRBJ2-1	TGTGCCAGCAGTGTCGAGGGTAGGAGAGACAATGAGCAGTTCTTC	CASSVEGRRDNEQFF
TRBV4-3	.	TRBD1	TRBJ2-4	TGCGCCAGCAGCCAAGATCGGCGGGACAGGGTAAACATTCAGTACTTC	CASSQDRRDRVNIQYF
TRBV6-6	.	.	TRBJ1-3	TGTGCCAGCAGTTATAATGGAAACACCATATATTTT	CASSYNGNTIYF
TRBV2	.	TRBD1	TRBJ1-2	TGTGCCAGCACAGTCACAGGGGGATTAGGCTACACCTTC	CASTVTGGLGYTF
TRBV20-1	.	TRBD1	TRBJ2-7	TGCAGTGCTAAGGGGGCTACCAACGAGCAGTACTTC	CSAKGATNEQYF
TRBV20-1	.	.	TRBJ1-1	TGCAGTGCGGGGATGGGGGCGCTGGCTGAAGCTTTCTTT	CSAGMGALAEAFF
TRBV18	.	.	TRBJ1-1	TGTGCCAGCTCACCACGGCCCGGGGACACTGAAGCTTTCTTT	CASSPRPGDTEAFF
TRBV2	.	TRBD1	TRBJ2-2	TGTGCCAGCAGGGGGACAGGGTGGAACACCGGGGAGCTGTTTTTT	CASRGTGWNTGELFF
TRBV6-4	.	TRBD2	TRBJ2-3	TGTGCCAGCAGTGCGAGCGGGGGGGCCACAGATACGCAGTATTTT	CASSASGGATDTQYF
TRBV7-2	.	.	TRBJ1-2	TGTGCCAGCAGTTTCTTAGCTAACTATGGCTACACCTTC	CASSFLANYGYTF
TRBV28	.	.	TRBJ2-7	TGTGCCAGCAGTTTACCTAGTCAATACGAGCAGTACTTC	CASSLPSQYEQYF
TRBV19	.	.	TRBJ1-5	TGTGCCAGTAGTGTCCTGAGGGGCAATCAGCCCCAGCATTTT	CASSVLRGNQPQHF
TRBV28	.	TRBD2	TRBJ2-3	TGTGCCAGCAGTCAAACCGGGACTAGCAGTCCAGATACGCAGTATTTT	CASSQTGTSSPDTQYF
TRBV9	.	.	TRBJ2-7	TGTGCCAGCAGCGTAGGGGGGTCCTACGAGCAGTACTTC	CASSVGGSYEQYF
TRBV29-1	.	.	TRBJ2-2	TGCAGCGTCGGAAACACCGGGGAGCTGTTTTTT	CSVGNTGELFF
TRBV7-7	few	TRBD1	TRBJ2-7	TGTGCTAGCAGCCGGGACAGGGGATACGAGCAGTACTTC	CASSRDRGYEQYF
TRBV12-3/TRBV12-4	.	.	TRBJ2-6	TGTGCCAGCAGGGGGGTCTCTGGGGCCAACGTCCTGACTTTC	CASRGVSGANVLTF
TRBV19	.	TRBD2	TRBJ2-2	TGTGCCAGTAGGGCGGGAGGTAGCACCGGGGAGCTGTTTTTT	CASRAGGSTGELFF
TRBV13	.	.	TRBJ2-7	TGTGCCAGCAGCAGAGCCGCCTCCCTCTATTGGGACGAGCAGTACTTC	CASSRAASLYWDEQYF
TRBV10-3	.	.	TRBJ2-5	TGTGCCATCGGACAGCGGGAGACCCAGTACTTC	CAIGQRETQYF
TRBV3-1	.	.	TRBJ1-5	TGTGCCAGCAGCCAAGCAGGGGATAGCAATCAGCCCCAGCATTTT	CASSQAGDSNQPQHF
TRBV5-4	.	TRBD2	TRBJ2-7	TGTGCCAGCAGCTCAGGGGGTCTAGCGGGAGTATTCAACGAGCAGTACTTC	CASSSGGLAGVFNEQYF
TRBV10-3	.	.	TRBJ2-3	TGTGCCATCAGTGAGTACAGGGATACAGATACGCAGTATTTT	CAISEYRDTDTQYF
TRBV20-1	.	.	TRBJ2-5	TGCAGTGCTAGAGATGAGGACTACCAAGAGACCCAGTACTTC	CSARDEDYQETQYF
TRBV5-1	.	.	TRBJ1-2	TGCGCCAGCAGCCAGGAAGGTGACTATGGCTACACCTTC	CASSQEGDYGYTF
TRBV9	once	.	TRBJ2-1	TGTGCCAGCAACGAGGCAAGGGGCAACAATGAGCAGTTCTTC	CASNEARGNNEQFF
TRBV7-8	.	.	TRBJ1-2	TGTGCCAGCAGCCCTTTGGTGAGACCGACTAACTATGGCTACACCTTC	CASSPLVRPTNYGYTF
TRBV18	.	.	TRBJ1-1	TGTGCCAGCTCACCAGAGGGTGGGGGTCCGAAAGCTTTCTTT	CASSPEGGGPKAFF
TRBV19	.	TRBD1	TRBJ1-2	TGTGCCAGTAGTACCCGGGACAGGGCCTATGGCTACACCTTC	CASSTRDRAYGYTF